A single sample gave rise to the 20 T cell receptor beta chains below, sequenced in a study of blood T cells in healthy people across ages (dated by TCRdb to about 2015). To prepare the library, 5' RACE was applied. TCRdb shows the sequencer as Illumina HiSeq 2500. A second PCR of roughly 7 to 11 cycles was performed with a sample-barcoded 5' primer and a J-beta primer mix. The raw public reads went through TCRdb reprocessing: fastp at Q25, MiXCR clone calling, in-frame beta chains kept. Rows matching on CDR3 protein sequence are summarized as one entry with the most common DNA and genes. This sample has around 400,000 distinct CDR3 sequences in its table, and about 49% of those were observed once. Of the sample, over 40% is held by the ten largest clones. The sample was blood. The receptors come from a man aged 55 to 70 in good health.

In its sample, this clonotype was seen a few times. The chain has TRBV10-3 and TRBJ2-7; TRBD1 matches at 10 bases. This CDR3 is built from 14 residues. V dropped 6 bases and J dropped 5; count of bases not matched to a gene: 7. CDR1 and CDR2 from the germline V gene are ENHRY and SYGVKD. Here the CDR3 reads CAISPGQGFNEQYF. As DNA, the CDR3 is TGTGCCATCAGCCCGGGACAGGGGTTTAACGAGCAGTACTTC.

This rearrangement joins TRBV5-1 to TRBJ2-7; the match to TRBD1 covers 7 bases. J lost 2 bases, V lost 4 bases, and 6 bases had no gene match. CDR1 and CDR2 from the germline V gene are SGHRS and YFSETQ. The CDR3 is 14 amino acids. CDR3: CASSVYRGTYEQYF. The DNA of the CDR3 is TGCGCCAGCAGCGTGTACAGGGGAACCTACGAGCAGTACTTC.

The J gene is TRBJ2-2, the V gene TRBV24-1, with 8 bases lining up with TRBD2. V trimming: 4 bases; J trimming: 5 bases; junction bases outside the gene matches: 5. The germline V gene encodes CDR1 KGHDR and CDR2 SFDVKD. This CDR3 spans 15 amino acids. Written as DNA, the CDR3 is TGTGCCACCAGTGAGACTAGCGCAACGACCGGGGAGCTGTTTTTT. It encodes CATSETSATTGELFF.

The CDR3 is CATSRDMVRDTQYF. The CDR3 DNA reads TGTGCCACCAGCAGAGATATGGTGAGAGATACGCAGTATTTT. The chain is built from TRBV15 and TRBJ2-3; no clear D. In germline, CDR1 is LNHNV, CDR2 YYDKDF (reference sequence). V was cut by 0 bases and J by 5 bases, with 9 bases left in between. The CDR3 has 14 residues.

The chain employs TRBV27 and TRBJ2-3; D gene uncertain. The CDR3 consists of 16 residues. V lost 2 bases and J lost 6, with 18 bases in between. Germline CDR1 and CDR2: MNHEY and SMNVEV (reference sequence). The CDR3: CASSLRARPVGDTQYF. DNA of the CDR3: TGTGCCAGCAGTTTAAGGGCACGGCCCGTGGGTGATACGCAGTATTTT.

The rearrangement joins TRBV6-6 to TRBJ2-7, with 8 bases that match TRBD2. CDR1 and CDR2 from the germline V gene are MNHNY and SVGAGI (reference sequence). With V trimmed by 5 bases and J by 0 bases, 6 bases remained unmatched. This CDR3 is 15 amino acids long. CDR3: CASSLIAGSSYEQYF. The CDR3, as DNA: TGTGCCAGCAGTCTCATAGCGGGAAGCTCCTACGAGCAGTACTTC.

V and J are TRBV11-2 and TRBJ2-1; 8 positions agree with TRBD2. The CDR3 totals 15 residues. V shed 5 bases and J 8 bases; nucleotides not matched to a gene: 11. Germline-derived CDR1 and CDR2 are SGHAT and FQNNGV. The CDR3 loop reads CASSPAGGTLDEQFF. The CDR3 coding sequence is TGTGCCAGCAGCCCGGCGGGGGGAACGTTGGATGAGCAGTTCTTC.

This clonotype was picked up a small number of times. CDR3 DNA sequence: TGCGCCAGCAGCCAAAGGGTGGGGGTCGATGAGCAGTTCTTC. It yields the protein CASSQRVGVDEQFF. This sequence joins TRBV4-3 and TRBJ2-1; D may correspond to TRBD1 or TRBD2 (5 bases each). Trimming took off 2 bases at V and 8 bases at J, with 13 bases between the two ends. CDR3 size: 14 residues. CDR1 is LGHNA and CDR2 is YSLEER in the germline V gene.

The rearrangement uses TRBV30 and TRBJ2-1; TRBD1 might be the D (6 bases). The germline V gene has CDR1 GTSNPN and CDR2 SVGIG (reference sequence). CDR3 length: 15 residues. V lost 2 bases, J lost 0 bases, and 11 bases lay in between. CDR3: CAWSRGFSSYNEQFF. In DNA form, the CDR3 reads TGTGCCTGGAGTAGGGGGTTTAGCTCCTACAATGAGCAGTTCTTC.

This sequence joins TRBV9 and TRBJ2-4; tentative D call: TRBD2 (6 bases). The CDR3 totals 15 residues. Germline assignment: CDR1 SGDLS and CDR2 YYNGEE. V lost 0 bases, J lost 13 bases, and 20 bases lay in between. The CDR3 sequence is CASSVEAGLGYKQYF. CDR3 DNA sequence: TGTGCCAGCAGCGTAGAGGCGGGACTTGGCTACAAGCAGTACTTC. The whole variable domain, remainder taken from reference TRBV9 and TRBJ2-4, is DSGVTQTPKHLITATGQRVTLRCSPRSGDLSVYWYQQSLDQGLQFLIQYYNGEERAKGNILERFSAQQFPDLHSELNLSSLELGDSALYFCASSVEAGLGYKQYFGAGTRLSVL.

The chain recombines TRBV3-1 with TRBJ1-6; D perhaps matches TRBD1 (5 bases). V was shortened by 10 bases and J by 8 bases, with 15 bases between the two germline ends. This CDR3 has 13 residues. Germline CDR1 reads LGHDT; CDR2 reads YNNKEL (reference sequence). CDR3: CATLGLPDSPLHF. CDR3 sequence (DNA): TGTGCCACGCTGGGACTGCCGGATTCACCCCTCCACTTT.

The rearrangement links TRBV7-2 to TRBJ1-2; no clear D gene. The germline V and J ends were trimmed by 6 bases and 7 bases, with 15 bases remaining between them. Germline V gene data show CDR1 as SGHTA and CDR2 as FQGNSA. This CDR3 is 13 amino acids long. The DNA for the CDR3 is TGTGCCAGCAGTCCTCCGGGATCCAGTGGCTACACCTTC. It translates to CASSPPGSSGYTF. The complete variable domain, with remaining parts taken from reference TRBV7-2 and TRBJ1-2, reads GAGVSQSPSNKVTEKGKDVELRCDPISGHTALYWYRQSLGQGLEFLIYFQGNSAPDKSGLPSDRFSAERTGGSVSTLTIQRTQQEDSAVYLCASSPPGSSGYTFGSGTRLTVV.

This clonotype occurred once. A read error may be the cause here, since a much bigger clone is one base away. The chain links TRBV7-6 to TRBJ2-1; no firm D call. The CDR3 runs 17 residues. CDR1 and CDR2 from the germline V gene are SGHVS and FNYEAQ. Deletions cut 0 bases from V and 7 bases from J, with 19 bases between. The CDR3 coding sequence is TGTGCCAGCAGCTTAGCGCAGGCAGATACCTGGAATAATGAGCAGTTCTTC. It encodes CASSLAQADTWNNEQFF.

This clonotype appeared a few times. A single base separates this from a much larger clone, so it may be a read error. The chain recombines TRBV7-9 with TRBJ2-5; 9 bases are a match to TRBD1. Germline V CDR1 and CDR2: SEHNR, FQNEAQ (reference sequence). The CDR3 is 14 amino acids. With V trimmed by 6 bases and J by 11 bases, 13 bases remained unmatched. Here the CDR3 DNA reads TGTGCCAGCAGGTGGACAGGGGCGTCAGATGAGCAGTACTTC. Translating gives CASRWTGASDEQYF. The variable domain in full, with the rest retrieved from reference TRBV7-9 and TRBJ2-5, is DTGVSQNPRHKITKRGQNVTFRCDPISEHNRLYWYRQTLGQGPEFLTYFQNEAQLEKSRLLSDRFSAERPKGSFSTLEIQRTEQGDSAMYLCASRWTGASDEQYFGPGTRLLVL.

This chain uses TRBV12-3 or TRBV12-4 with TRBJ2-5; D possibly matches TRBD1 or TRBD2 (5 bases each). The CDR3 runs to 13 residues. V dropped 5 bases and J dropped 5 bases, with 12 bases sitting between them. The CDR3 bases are TGTGCCAGCAGTGTGTCGGGGACGGAGACCCAGTACTTC. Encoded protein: CASSVSGTETQYF.

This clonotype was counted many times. In nucleotides, the CDR3 is TGTGCCACCAGTGAGAATACGAATGAGCAGTTCTTC. This encodes CATSENTNEQFF. The chain carries TRBV24-1 and TRBJ2-1; no clear D. The germline V and J ends were trimmed by 4 bases and 7 bases, with 7 bases remaining between them. CDR3 size: 12 residues. CDR1 is KGHDR, CDR2 SFDVKD, per germline.

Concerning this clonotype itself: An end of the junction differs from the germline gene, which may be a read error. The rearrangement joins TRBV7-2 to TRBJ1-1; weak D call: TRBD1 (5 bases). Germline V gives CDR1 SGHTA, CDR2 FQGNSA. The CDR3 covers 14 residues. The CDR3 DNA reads TGTGCCAGCAACTTAGGGGCCGGGGGCACTGAAGCTTTCTTT. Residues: CASNLGAGGTEAFF.

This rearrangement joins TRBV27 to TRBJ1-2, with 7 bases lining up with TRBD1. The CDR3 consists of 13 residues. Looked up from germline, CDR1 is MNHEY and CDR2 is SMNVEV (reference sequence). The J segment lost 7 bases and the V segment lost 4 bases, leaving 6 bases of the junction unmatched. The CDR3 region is CASSSTGQSGYTF. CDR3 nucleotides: TGTGCCAGCAGTTCCACGGGACAGTCTGGCTACACCTTC.

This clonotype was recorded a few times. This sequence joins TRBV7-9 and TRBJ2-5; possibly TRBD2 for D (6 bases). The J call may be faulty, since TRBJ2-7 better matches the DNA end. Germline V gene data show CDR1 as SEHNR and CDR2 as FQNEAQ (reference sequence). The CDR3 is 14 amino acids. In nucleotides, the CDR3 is TGTGCCAGCAGCTTAGGAGGGACGGGGGTCGAGCAGTACTTC. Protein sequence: CASSLGGTGVEQYF.

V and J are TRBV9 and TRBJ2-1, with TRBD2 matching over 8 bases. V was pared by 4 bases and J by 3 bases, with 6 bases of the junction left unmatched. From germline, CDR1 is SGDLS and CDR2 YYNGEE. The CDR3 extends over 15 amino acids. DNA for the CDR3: TGTGCCAGCAGCCCCGGGGGGGGTAACTACAATGAGCAGTTCTTC. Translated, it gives CASSPGGGNYNEQFF.